Listed here are 24 T cell receptor beta chains from one sample, sequenced in a study of blood T cell repertoires in COVID-19. Data came from immunoSEQ multiplex PCR; TCRdb stores just in-frame clones and leaves some out. The table has a few hundred thousand clones, 85% to 90% seen once. The sample comprised peripheral blood. These receptors all come from a woman between 50 and 59 years old with COVID-19, enrolled during active disease.

The chain couples TRBV18 to TRBJ1-2, with TRBD1 matching over 7 bases. With V trimmed by 6 bases and J by 2 bases, 6 bases remained unmatched. This CDR3 contains 14 residues. Germline V gives CDR1 KGHSH, CDR2 LQKENI. The CDR3: CASSRDSRNYGYTF. Written as DNA, the CDR3 is TGTGCCAGCTCCCGGGACAGTCGAAACTATGGCTACACCTTC.

The chain joins TRBV19 to TRBJ2-7; no firm D call. This CDR3 contains 11 residues. Germline V gene data show CDR1 as LNHDA and CDR2 as SQIVND (reference sequence). V shed 1 base and J shed 6 bases, with 4 bases lying between them. The CDR3 nucleotides are TGTGCCAGTAGTATAGGAGCCGAGCAGTACTTC. It yields the protein CASSIGAEQYF.

The chain recombines TRBV7-6 with TRBJ1-1, with a possible D match to TRBD1 (6 bases). The germline CDR1 and CDR2 sequences are SGHVS and FNYEAQ. V shed 4 bases and J shed 0 bases, with 12 bases lying between them. The CDR3 contains 15 residues. The CDR3 DNA is TGTGCCAGCAGCTCGCCCCAGGGGATGAACACTGAAGCTTTCTTT. Translated, it gives CASSSPQGMNTEAFF.

In DNA, the CDR3 is TGTGCCAGCAGCTCTAGGACAGAATTTAACTATGGCTACACCTTC. Translation gives CASSSRTEFNYGYTF. The chain couples TRBV11-3 to TRBJ1-2; D possibly corresponds to TRBD1 (6 bases). Germline V gene lookup returns CDR1 SGHNT and CDR2 YENEEA. V lost 4 bases to trimming and J lost 1 base, with 13 bases between them. The CDR3 has 15 amino acids.

The chain combines TRBV19 with TRBJ2-1; no clear D. Trimming removed 5 bases at V and 2 bases at J, with 7 bases between. This CDR3 has 13 amino acids. From germline, CDR1 is LNHDA and CDR2 SQIVND (reference sequence). CDR3: CASSQNTYNEQFF. As DNA, the CDR3 is TGTGCCAGTAGTCAGAACACCTACAATGAGCAGTTCTTC.

The chain is built from TRBV11-2 and TRBJ1-2, with TRBD1 matching over 7 bases. There are 16 residues in the CDR3. Germline lookup yields CDR1 SGHAT and CDR2 FQNNGV. With V trimmed by 5 bases and J by 0 bases, 9 bases remained unmatched. Here the CDR3 reads CASSLTGNWANYGYTF. CDR3 sequence (DNA): TGTGCCAGCAGCCTGACAGGGAATTGGGCTAACTATGGCTACACCTTC.

The chain employs TRBV13 and TRBJ2-7, with 7 bases identical to TRBD1. From germline, CDR1 is PRHDT and CDR2 FYEKMQ (reference sequence). Trimming cost V 5 bases and J 1 base; bases outside gene matches: 14. The CDR3 is made up of 17 amino acids. CDR3 in amino acids: CASSRANWGQISYEQYF. The DNA for the CDR3 is TGTGCCAGCAGCCGAGCTAATTGGGGACAGATTTCCTACGAGCAGTACTTC.

The chain links TRBV27 to TRBJ2-7; 8 nucleotides align to TRBD1. Germline CDR1 MNHEY, CDR2 SMNVEV (reference sequence). J was trimmed by 3 bases and V by 3 bases; bases with no gene match: 4. The CDR3 consists of 14 residues. CDR3 sequence: CASSFRGPYYEQYF. For the CDR3, the DNA is TGTGCCAGCAGTTTCAGGGGGCCGTACTACGAGCAGTACTTC.

DNA for the CDR3: TGTGCCACCAGTGCGGCGGGGTTAGAGGAGACCCAGTACTTC. As protein: CATSAAGLEETQYF. V is TRBV24-1 and J is TRBJ2-5; D might be TRBD2 (6 bases). The CDR3 contains 14 residues. Per germline, CDR1 KGHDR and CDR2 SFDVKD. V was cut by 5 bases and J by 5 bases, with 14 bases left in between.

This clone has only one observation. In DNA form, the CDR3 reads TGTGCCAGTAGGGGTCCCGACAGACTCTTAGAAGCTTTCTTT. Encoded protein: CASRGPDRLLEAFF. This chain uses TRBV19 with TRBJ1-1; a weak D match, TRBD1 (5 bases). In germline, CDR1 is LNHDA, CDR2 SQIVND (reference sequence). This CDR3 contains 14 residues. V was shortened by 6 bases and J by 8 bases, with 19 bases between the two germline ends.

The chain uses TRBV6-6 and TRBJ2-1; 10 nucleotides agree with TRBD2. The CDR3 has 16 residues. Germline CDR1 MNHNY, CDR2 SVGAGI (reference sequence). After removal of 1 base from V and 3 bases from J, the junction contained 3 bases not matched to a gene. The CDR3 bases are TGTGCCAGCAGTTACTTCGGGACTAGCGACTACAATGAGCAGTTCTTC. Translated: CASSYFGTSDYNEQFF.

V and J are TRBV3-1 (or the pseudogene TRBV3-2) and TRBJ2-6; TRBD2 is a possible D gene (5 bases). In germline, CDR1 is LGHDT, CDR2 YNNKEL (reference sequence). The CDR3 runs 18 residues. V was cut by 4 bases and J by 0 bases, with 16 bases left in between. CDR3: CASSLRGMVSSGANVLTF. The CDR3 coding sequence is TGTGCCAGCAGCCTCCGAGGGATGGTTAGCTCTGGGGCCAACGTCCTGACTTTC.

This sequence joins TRBV2 and TRBJ2-3; 9 bases align to TRBD1. This CDR3 spans 16 amino acids. V dropped 6 bases and J dropped 6; count of bases not matched to a gene: 13. Germline V gene data show CDR1 as SNHLY and CDR2 as FYNNEI. In nucleotides, the CDR3 is TGTGCCAGCAGGTCTAGCCGGGACAGGGTATGGGATACGCAGTATTTT. Its protein product is CASRSSRDRVWDTQYF. Complete variable domain (other parts from reference TRBV2 and TRBJ2-3): EPEVTQTPSHQVTQMGQEVILRCVPISNHLYFYWYRQILGQKVEFLVSFYNNEISEKSEIFDDQFSVERPDGSNFTLKIRSTKLEDSAMYFCASRSSRDRVWDTQYFGPGTRLTVL.

V usage is TRBV11-3 and J usage is TRBJ1-2; possibly TRBD1 for D (5 bases). CDR1 SGHNT and CDR2 YENEEA come from the germline V gene. Deletions cut 8 bases from V and 8 bases from J, with 18 bases between. CDR3 length: 13 amino acids. The CDR3 DNA is TGTGCCAGCTCCCCCTTCGCGGGGGTGGGCTACACCTTC. The encoded protein is CASSPFAGVGYTF.

The V gene is TRBV12-3 or TRBV12-4, the J gene TRBJ2-7; maybe TRBD1 (6 bases). V was shortened by 6 bases and J by 6 bases, with 12 bases between the two germline ends. This CDR3 is built from 12 residues. CDR3 protein: CASRQQGGEQYV. The CDR3 DNA is TGTGCCAGCAGACAACAGGGTGGCGAGCAGTACGTC.

The sample holds one count of this clone. The chain employs TRBV28 and TRBJ1-2; the D gene is possibly TRBD1 (6 bases). The CDR3 extends over 15 amino acids. CDR1 MDHEN and CDR2 SYDVKM come from the germline V gene. Trimming removed 2 bases at V and 0 bases at J, with 10 bases between. The chain's CDR3 is CASSLGDKANYGYTF. The DNA for the CDR3 is TGTGCCAGCAGTTTAGGGGACAAAGCTAACTATGGCTACACCTTC.

The chain recombines TRBV24-1 with TRBJ2-1, with 9 bases fitting TRBD1. This CDR3 is 16 amino acids long. In germline, CDR1 is KGHDR, CDR2 SFDVKD. Trimming removed 5 bases from V and 7 bases from J; junction bases left unmatched: 11. The CDR3, as DNA: TGTGCCACCAGTGGCCCGGGACAGGGATTTTCAAATGAGCAGTTCTTC. Encoded protein: CATSGPGQGFSNEQFF.

The count of this clone is one. This CDR3 reads CASTRDGSSYNEQFF. The CDR3 nucleotides are TGTGCCAGCACCCGGGACGGGAGCTCCTACAATGAGCAGTTCTTC. The chain is built from TRBV6-5 and TRBJ2-1, with a weak D call TRBD2 (6 bases). Germline CDR1 MNHEY, CDR2 SVGAGI. The CDR3 sequence is 15 residues long. The V end lost 7 bases, the J end lost 0 bases, and 13 bases lay between the germline ends.

DNA for the CDR3: TGTGCCAGCAGACCTAGAGAGAATGAGCAGTTCTTC. This translates into CASRPRENEQFF. The chain combines TRBV6-2 or TRBV6-3 with TRBJ2-1; D gene ambiguous. The ends were cut back, 6 bases at V and 7 bases at J, with 10 bases in the middle. This CDR3 region has 12 residues. The V gene's germline CDR1 is MNHEY and CDR2 SVGEGT.

The rearrangement uses TRBV11-3 and TRBJ2-7, with a weak D call TRBD2 (7 bases). Trimming pared 5 bases from V and 3 bases from J, leaving 32 bases between. The CDR3 extends over 20 amino acids. The germline gives CDR1 SGHNT, CDR2 YENEEA. Here the CDR3 reads CASSPYSGGGWLGGGYEQYF. CDR3 coding DNA: TGTGCCAGCAGCCCCTATTCGGGGGGCGGGTGGCTAGGGGGTGGCTACGAGCAGTACTTC.

This clone was seen a single time. The V and J genes are TRBV30 and TRBJ2-3, with 12 bases matching TRBD2. The germline CDR1 and CDR2 sequences are GTSNPN and SVGIG (reference sequence). Unmatched junction bases numbered 7, after V lost 8 bases and J lost 7 bases. The CDR3 totals 13 residues. The CDR3 nucleotides are TGTGCCCTCTCTAGCGGGGGGGCCCATACGCAGTATTTT. Amino acid sequence: CALSSGGAHTQYF.

The chain recombines TRBV6-5 with TRBJ2-7, with TRBD1 matching over 7 bases. V lost 5 bases, J lost 3 bases, and 1 base stayed unmatched. CDR1 and CDR2 from the germline V gene are MNHEY and SVGAGI. This CDR3 region has 12 residues. CDR3 DNA sequence: TGTGCCAGCAGTCGGGACAGCTACGAGCAGTACTTC. Its translation is CASSRDSYEQYF.

This chain connects TRBV7-9 to TRBJ1-2; 8 bases match TRBD1. The CDR3 sequence is 15 residues long. Losses at the gene ends were 0 bases for V and 5 bases for J; bases not matched to a gene: 5. CDR1 is SEHNR and CDR2 is FQNEAQ in the germline V gene (reference sequence). The CDR3 spells CASSLAGQGLYGYTF. DNA for the CDR3: TGTGCCAGCAGCTTAGCAGGACAGGGCCTTTATGGCTACACCTTC.

The chain combines TRBV18 with TRBJ1-6; 9 bases align to TRBD1. V was clipped by 2 bases and J by 10 bases; unmatched bases: 12. The CDR3 is 17 residues long. The germline gives CDR1 KGHSH, CDR2 LQKENI. CDR3 nucleotide sequence: TGTGCCAGCTCACCATCCCTGGGACAGGGCGGGAGCTCACCCCTCCACTTT. It yields the protein CASSPSLGQGGSSPLHF. Drawing the rest from reference TRBV18 and TRBJ1-6, the complete variable domain is NAGVMQNPRHLVRRRGQEARLRCSPMKGHSHVYWYRQLPEEGLKFMVYLQKENIIDESGMPKERFSAEFPKEGPSILRIQQVVRGDSAAYFCASSPSLGQGGSSPLHFGNGTRLTVT.